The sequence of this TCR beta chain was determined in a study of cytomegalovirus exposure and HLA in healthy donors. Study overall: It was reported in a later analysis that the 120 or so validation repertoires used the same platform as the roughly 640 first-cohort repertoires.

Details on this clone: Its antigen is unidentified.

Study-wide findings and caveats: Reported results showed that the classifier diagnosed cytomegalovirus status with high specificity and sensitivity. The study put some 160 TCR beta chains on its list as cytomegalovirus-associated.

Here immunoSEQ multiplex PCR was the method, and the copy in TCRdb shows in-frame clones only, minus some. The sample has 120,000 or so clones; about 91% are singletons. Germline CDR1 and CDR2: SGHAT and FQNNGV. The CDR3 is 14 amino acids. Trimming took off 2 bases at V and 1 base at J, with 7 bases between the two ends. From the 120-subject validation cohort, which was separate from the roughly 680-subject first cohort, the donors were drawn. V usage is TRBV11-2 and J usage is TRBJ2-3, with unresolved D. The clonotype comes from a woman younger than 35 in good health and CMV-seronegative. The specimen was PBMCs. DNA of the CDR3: TGTGCCAGCAGCTTAAATTGGCGCACAGATACGCAGTATTTT. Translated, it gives CASSLNWRTDTQYF.